This T cell receptor beta chain was recovered during a study of Ad26.COV2.S vaccination and SARS-CoV-2 variants. Regarding the study as a whole: Spike-specific TCR breadth ran higher among vaccine recipients than placebo recipients. An underestimation of total T cell responses may have resulted from the TCR breadth and depth analyses.

The CDR3 length is 16 residues. CDR1 and CDR2 from the germline V gene are LNHDA and SQIVND (reference sequence). A remark on this clone: What it recognizes is unknown. Compared with germline, one end of the junction differs, possibly owing to a read error.

This table comes from immunoSEQ multiplex PCR, and its TCRdb copy is limited to in-frame clones, with some not included. The data hold approximately 250,000 clones, with around nine tenths observed a single time. The treatment: some 20 received Ad26.COV2.S at low or high dose, single or two shots; roughly 5 received placebo; per-sample allocation not given. Following the first vaccine or placebo injection, samples were taken on day 63. The rearrangement uses TRBV19 and TRBJ2-1; 9 bases agree with TRBD2. Sequencing was performed on peripheral blood, taken in a trial of Ad26.COV2.S vaccine versus placebo. The sequence was obtained from a person between 18 and 65 years old who received the Ad26.COV2.S COVID-19 vaccine or a placebo. CDR3 residues: CASSSRIAGAYNEQFF. The CDR3, as DNA: TGTGCCAGTAGTTCGAGGATAGCGGGAGCGTACAATGAACAGTTCTTC.